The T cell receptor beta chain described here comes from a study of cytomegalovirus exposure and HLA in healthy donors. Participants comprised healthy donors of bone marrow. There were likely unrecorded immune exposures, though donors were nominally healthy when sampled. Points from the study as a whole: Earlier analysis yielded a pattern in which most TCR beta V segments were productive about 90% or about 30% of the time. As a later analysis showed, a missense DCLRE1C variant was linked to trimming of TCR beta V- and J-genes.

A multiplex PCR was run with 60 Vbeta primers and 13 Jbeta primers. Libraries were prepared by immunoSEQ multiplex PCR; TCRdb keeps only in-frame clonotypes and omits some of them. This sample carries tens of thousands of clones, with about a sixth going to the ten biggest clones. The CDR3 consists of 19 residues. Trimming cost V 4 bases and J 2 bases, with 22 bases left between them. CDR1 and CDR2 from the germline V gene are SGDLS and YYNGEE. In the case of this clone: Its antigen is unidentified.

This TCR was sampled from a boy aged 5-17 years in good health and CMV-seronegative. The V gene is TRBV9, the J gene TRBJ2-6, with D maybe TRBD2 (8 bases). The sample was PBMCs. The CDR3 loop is CASSLDGSGTAAGANVLTF. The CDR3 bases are TGTGCCAGCAGCCTCGATGGTAGCGGGACAGCGGCTGGGGCCAACGTCCTGACTTTC.